The clone carrying this T cell receptor (beta chain) has a handful of counts. As yet, its antigen is unknown. This sample was included in a study of beta chain features in type 1 diabetes. Study findings and constraints: The study found that naive, central memory and Treg TCRB repertoires appeared more similar in patients than in healthy donors.

Expressed TCRB transcripts were sequenced, since all the RNA that had been isolated was reverse transcribed. TCRdb's copy holds only in-frame clones and misses some; the assay was immunoSEQ multiplex PCR. The sample has about 620,000 clones, about 16% seen once; the top ten hold 0.09% to 0.095%. The CDR3 sequence is 15 residues long. Looked up from germline, CDR1 is SGDLS and CDR2 is YYNGEE. V was cut by 0 bases and J by 2 bases, with 11 bases left in between. This TCR was recovered from a man between 18 and 29 years old in good health. V and J are TRBV9 and TRBJ1-2, with a possible D match to TRBD1 (6 bases). Sequencing was carried out using naive CD4+ T cells from blood. The CDR3 coding sequence is TGTGCCAGCAGCGTAGACCCAGGGGAGAACTATGGCTACACCTTC. Amino acid sequence: CASSVDPGENYGYTF.